These 25 T cell receptor beta chains share one sample of origin, sequenced in a study of cytomegalovirus exposure and HLA in healthy donors (TCRdb year 2017). Preparation of the library involved the immunoSEQ multiplex PCR assay. The multiplex PCR relied on a mix of 60 forward primers for TCR Vbeta segments and 13 reverse primers for TCR Jbeta segments. Entries here come from immuneACCESS through TCRdb and include only in-frame sequences with V and J called. Some clones fail to appear in such tables; in the studies checked, an unresolved V gene covers under half of the shortfall, and the cause of the remainder is unknown. The sample includes under 100,000 clones, with 81% observed a single time. The ten largest clones represent approximately 3.9% of the sample. The sequencing sample was made of PBMCs. These receptors came from a woman in her sixties or seventies in good health and CMV-seropositive.

V usage is TRBV11-2 and J usage is TRBJ2-5; the match to TRBD2 covers 7 bases. Germline V gene data show CDR1 as SGHAT and CDR2 as FQNNGV. This CDR3 spans 16 amino acids. V shed 4 bases and J 5 bases; nucleotides not matched to a gene: 13. The CDR3 coding sequence is TGTGCCAGCAGCTCTTCCTCCTTTACTAGCGTGGAGACCCAGTACTTC. Translating gives CASSSSSFTSVETQYF.

This sequence joins TRBV7-9 and TRBJ2-2, with 7 bases aligning to TRBD2. CDR3 length equals 18 residues. From germline, CDR1 is SEHNR and CDR2 FQNEAQ (reference sequence). The ends lost 1 base at V and 0 bases at J; junction bases unmatched: 8. DNA of the CDR3: TGTGCCAGCAGCTTAGGGAGGCTAGCGGAGGCGAACACCGGGGAGCTGTTTTTT. As protein: CASSLGRLAEANTGELFF. The full variable domain, completed using reference TRBV7-9 and TRBJ2-2, is DTGVSQNPRHKITKRGQNVTFRCDPISEHNRLYWYRQTLGQGPEFLTYFQNEAQLEKSRLLSDRFSAERPKGSFSTLEIQRTEQGDSAMYLCASSLGRLAEANTGELFFGEGSRLTVL.

The rearrangement joins TRBV19 to TRBJ1-5; the match to TRBD1 covers 8 bases. The CDR3 loop spans 19 amino acids. Germline CDR1 is LNHDA and CDR2 is SQIVND (reference sequence). V dropped 5 bases and J dropped 0; count of bases not matched to a gene: 15. In nucleotides, the CDR3 is TGTGCCAGTAGTTCCCGCCCGAAATCAGGGGGCCATAGCAATCAGCCCCAGCATTTT. Translating gives CASSSRPKSGGHSNQPQHF.

This chain uses TRBV9 with TRBJ1-3; 7 nucleotides line up with TRBD1. The CDR3 runs to 17 residues. V dropped 3 bases and J dropped 4; count of bases not matched to a gene: 13. CDR1 SGDLS and CDR2 YYNGEE come from the germline V gene. As DNA, the CDR3 is TGTGCCAGCAGCGCCTCTCCATACAGGGGCCGCGGAAACACCATATATTTT. Its protein product is CASSASPYRGRGNTIYF.

This chain uses TRBV7-9 with TRBJ2-1, with 8 nucleotides matching TRBD2. Germline CDR1 and CDR2: SEHNR and FQNEAQ (reference sequence). The CDR3 extends over 18 amino acids. Trimming removed 1 base from V and 0 bases from J; junction bases left unmatched: 8. CDR3 sequence reads: CASSLVFSGMNSYNEQFF. CDR3 nucleotides: TGTGCCAGCAGCTTAGTATTTAGCGGGATGAACTCCTACAATGAGCAGTTCTTC.

V and J are TRBV19 and TRBJ2-1, with D perhaps matching TRBD2 (5 bases). Germline lookup yields CDR1 LNHDA and CDR2 SQIVND (reference sequence). This CDR3 spans 14 amino acids. The ends were cut back, 7 bases at V and 5 bases at J, with 15 bases in the middle. For the CDR3, the DNA is TGTGCCAGTATGGAGCGGACCAGAGACAATGAGCAGTTCTTC. This sequence encodes CASMERTRDNEQFF.

This chain connects TRBV18 to TRBJ2-3; maybe TRBD1 (5 bases). The CDR3 runs 15 residues. CDR1 and CDR2 from the germline V gene are KGHSH and LQKENI. Between the trimmed V and J ends, which lost 3 bases and 4 bases, there was a span of 14 bases. CDR3 nucleotide sequence: TGTGCCAGCTCACCGATCAGGGTATCTTCAGATACGCAGTATTTT. The encoded protein is CASSPIRVSSDTQYF.

The chain is built from TRBV11-2 and TRBJ2-1; perhaps TRBD2 as D (6 bases). Per the germline V gene, CDR1 is SGHAT and CDR2 is FQNNGV. Trimming took 5 bases from V and 3 from J, leaving 23 bases between them. The CDR3 has 18 amino acids. For the CDR3, the DNA is TGTGCCAGCAGCGGTACTAGCATTTACGGCGGCCTCTACAATGAGCAGTTCTTC. Encoded protein: CASSGTSIYGGLYNEQFF.

This clone has only one observation. J is TRBJ1-5 and V is TRBV19; D is uncertain. The V gene's germline CDR1 is LNHDA and CDR2 SQIVND (reference sequence). CDR3 length equals 14 residues. The germline V and J ends were trimmed by 7 bases and 3 bases, with 13 bases remaining between them. The CDR3 nucleotides read TGTGCCAGTACCGGTTGGCAGGACAATCAGCCCCAGCATTTT. Translating gives CASTGWQDNQPQHF.

This chain connects TRBV13 to TRBJ2-1, with D perhaps matching TRBD2 (5 bases). Germline lookup yields CDR1 PRHDT and CDR2 FYEKMQ (reference sequence). The V gene lost 0 bases and the J gene lost 1 base, with 7 bases spanning the gap. The CDR3 is made up of 15 amino acids. CDR3 sequence: CASSLGTRSYNEQFF. Written as DNA, the CDR3 is TGTGCCAGCAGCTTAGGAACTAGGTCCTACAATGAGCAGTTCTTC.

The genes are TRBV6-5 and TRBJ2-7, with 7 bases identical to TRBD2. This CDR3 is 13 amino acids long. The germline V gene has CDR1 MNHEY and CDR2 SVGAGI. With 2 bases clipped from V and 3 bases from J, the junction kept 1 base outside the gene matches. DNA for the CDR3: TGTGCCAGCAGTTACGGCGGGAGCTACGAGCAGTACTTC. It codes for CASSYGGSYEQYF.

CDR3 loop: CASSPLQSRYTDTQYF. Here the CDR3 DNA reads TGTGCCAGCAGCCCTCTGCAAAGCCGTTACACAGATACGCAGTATTTT. The chain employs TRBV7-3 and TRBJ2-3; D not certain. There are 16 residues in the CDR3. Deletions cut 5 bases from V and 2 bases from J, with 17 bases between. Per germline, CDR1 SGHTA and CDR2 FQGTGA.

This clone was recorded a few times. V and J are TRBV7-2 and TRBJ1-1, with D possibly matching TRBD1 (5 bases). Germline CDR1 is SGHTA and CDR2 is FQGNSA. The CDR3 runs to 14 residues. V lost 3 bases and J 4 bases, leaving 12 bases between the germline ends. CDR3 amino acids: CASSFGAGGTEAFF. The CDR3 DNA reads TGTGCCAGCAGCTTTGGGGCGGGGGGCACTGAAGCTTTCTTT.

V is TRBV28 and J is TRBJ2-5, with TRBD1 identical over 7 bases. The end of the DNA aligns better with TRBJ2-7, so the J call may be wrong. Per the germline V gene, CDR1 is MDHEN and CDR2 is SYDVKM. The CDR3 consists of 14 residues. The chain's CDR3 is CASSVGQDTYEQYF. CDR3 coding DNA: TGTGCCAGCAGTGTCGGACAGGACACCTACGAGCAGTACTTC.

The gene calls are TRBV9 and TRBJ2-1; D is possibly TRBD2 (6 bases). Trimming took off 4 bases at V and 4 bases at J, with 21 bases between the two ends. Germline V lookup: CDR1 SGDLS, CDR2 YYNGEE. The CDR3 is 17 amino acids. The CDR3, as DNA: TGTGCCAGCAGCTCGATCTCAGGGACTGGGAAATACAATGAGCAGTTCTTC. It specifies CASSSISGTGKYNEQFF.

This clone showed up just once. The chain has TRBV7-2 and TRBJ1-5; 8 bases agree with TRBD1. The CDR3 has 14 residues. The germline V gene encodes CDR1 SGHTA and CDR2 FQGNSA. The V segment lost 3 bases and the J segment 5 bases; nucleotides outside the gene matches: 3. CDR3 loop: CASSLAGGDQPQHF. CDR3 in DNA: TGTGCCAGCAGCTTGGCAGGGGGCGATCAGCCCCAGCATTTT.

V usage is TRBV9 and J usage is TRBJ1-6; TRBD1 is a possible D gene (6 bases). The CDR3 sequence is 15 residues long. Trimming cost V 0 bases and J 11 bases, with 15 bases left between them. CDR1 is SGDLS, CDR2 YYNGEE, per germline. CDR3 protein: CASSVGTGKEAPLHF. CDR3 DNA sequence: TGTGCCAGCAGCGTAGGAACAGGGAAAGAGGCACCCCTCCACTTT.

This clone was seen once. This chain uses TRBV11-2 with TRBJ2-5; 7 nucleotides match TRBD2. The CDR3 has 12 residues. Germline CDR1 is SGHAT and CDR2 is FQNNGV. Losses at the gene ends were 6 bases for V and 3 bases for J; bases not matched to a gene: 1. CDR3 loop: CASRGGEETQYF. The CDR3 DNA sequence: TGTGCCAGCAGGGGGGGGGAAGAGACCCAGTACTTC.

The rearrangement joins TRBV16 to TRBJ2-2; possible D gene TRBD2, 6 bases. CDR1 and CDR2 from the germline V gene are KGHSY and FQNENV. This CDR3 comprises 18 residues. V lost 4 bases, J lost 3 bases, and 21 bases lay in between. CDR3 coding DNA: TGTGCCAGCAGCCGGACTATCCTCGGGGCAGTCCACACCGGGGAGCTGTTTTTT. It is translated as CASSRTILGAVHTGELFF.

This clone has only one observation. One end of the junction does not line up with germline, which may come from a read error. V is TRBV28 and J is TRBJ1-1, with TRBD1 matching over 7 bases. The CDR3 covers 15 residues. Germline values: CDR1 MDHEN, CDR2 SYDVKM. This chain's CDR3 is CASSLWTGANTEAFF. The CDR3 DNA reads as TGTGCCAGCAGTCTATGGACAGGCGCGAACACTGAAGCTTTCTTT.

CDR3 in amino acids: CASRSGQGQEKLFF. DNA of the CDR3: TGTGCCAGCAGATCTGGCCAGGGGCAAGAAAAACTGTTTTTT. V gene TRBV11-2 combines with J gene TRBJ1-4; weak D call: TRBD1 (6 bases). V was clipped by 6 bases and J by 8 bases, with 16 bases between them. Looked up from germline, CDR1 is SGHAT and CDR2 is FQNNGV. CDR3 length equals 14 residues.

The rearrangement links TRBV5-6 to TRBJ2-1; 7 bases fit TRBD1. The V segment lost 4 bases and the J segment 7 bases; nucleotides outside the gene matches: 5. The length of the CDR3 is 13 residues. Germline lookup yields CDR1 SGHDT and CDR2 YYEEEE. CDR3 in amino acids: CASSQSGGNEQFF. The CDR3, as DNA: TGTGCCAGCAGCCAGTCAGGGGGAAATGAGCAGTTCTTC.

V is TRBV15 and J is TRBJ1-5; the D gene is possibly TRBD1 (6 bases). V was trimmed by 1 base and J by 5 bases, leaving 12 bases between them. The CDR3 runs to 15 residues. Germline lookup yields CDR1 LNHNV and CDR2 YYDKDF (reference sequence). CDR3 loop: CATSRAGTSDQPQHF. The CDR3 DNA follows: TGTGCCACCAGCAGAGCCGGGACATCCGATCAGCCCCAGCATTTT.

This rearrangement joins TRBV5-5 to TRBJ2-7; D remains ambiguous. CDR3 length equals 14 residues. Trimming took 2 bases from V and 2 from J, leaving 11 bases between them. Germline V gene data show CDR1 as SGHKS and CDR2 as YYEKEE (reference sequence). CDR3 DNA: TGTGCCAGCAGCTTCGGCGACATCCCCTACGAGCAGTACTTC. Protein sequence: CASSFGDIPYEQYF.

The CDR3: CASSSPTSGRKSSYNEQFF. The CDR3 nucleotides are TGTGCCAGCAGTTCCCCGACTAGCGGGAGGAAAAGCTCCTACAATGAGCAGTTCTTC. The V call is TRBV27, the J call TRBJ2-1, with 13 bases that match TRBD2. With V trimmed by 4 bases and J by 0 bases, 9 bases remained unmatched. Germline V gene lookup returns CDR1 MNHEY and CDR2 SMNVEV (reference sequence). This CDR3 is 19 amino acids long.